This T cell receptor beta chain was sequenced for a study of T-cell reconstitution after alpha-beta-depleted transplantation in children. Study-level results: Most T-cell counts and diversity one year after the transplant came from T cells that were newly produced. Two months or so post-transplant, alpha-beta T cells reportedly derived from several hundred expanded graft clones.

Note on this clonotype: Its antigen is as yet unknown.

The library targeted TCRbeta and was prepared with unique molecular identifiers. TCRdb reprocessed the PCR reads with MiXCR, giving one entry per CDR3 protein. The data contain about a million distinct CDR3 sequences, roughly 29% of them singletons. The CDR3 totals 15 residues. Germline V gene data show CDR1 as MDHEN and CDR2 as SYDVKM. The V gene lost 2 bases and the J gene lost 1 base, with 10 bases spanning the gap. The receptor was derived from a boy younger than two who had a stem cell transplant for SCID, so the T cells may come from the graft donor. The gene calls are TRBV28 and TRBJ2-3, with D perhaps matching TRBD2 (5 bases). Sample: PBMCs, mostly from graft donor cells, taken 360 days after TCRalphabeta/CD19-depleted stem cell transplant. The CDR3 DNA reads TGTGCCAGCAGTTTAGGGTACGGGGGCACAGATACGCAGTATTTT. It is translated as CASSLGYGGTDTQYF. The full variable domain, with the rest looked up from reference TRBV28 and TRBJ2-3, is DVKVTQSSRYLVKRTGEKVFLECVQDMDHENMFWYRQDPGLGLRLIYFSYDVKMKEKGDIPEGYSVSREKKERFSLILESASTNQTSMYLCASSLGYGGTDTQYFGPGTRLTVL.